This TCR beta chain was captured in a study of T cell changes during pregnancy in multiple sclerosis. Assay used: immunoSEQ multiplex PCR; TCRdb lists only in-frame clones, some missing. The sample yields some 52,000 clones, 85% to 95% seen once. Trimming took off 7 bases at V and 5 bases at J, with 18 bases between the two ends. The CDR3 loop spans 15 amino acids. This specimen consisted of CD4+ T cells from peripheral blood mononuclear cells, obtained in the third trimester of pregnancy. This chain joins TRBV23-1 and TRBJ2-4, with D uncertain. TRBV23-1 is filed as an ORF, its function uncertain. The sequence was collected from a female donor with multiple sclerosis, enrolled in a pregnancy study. Written as DNA, the CDR3 is TGCGCCAGCACTGCCTCCGTGGGTGGAGAAAACATTCAGTACTTC. It translates to CASTASVGGENIQYF.